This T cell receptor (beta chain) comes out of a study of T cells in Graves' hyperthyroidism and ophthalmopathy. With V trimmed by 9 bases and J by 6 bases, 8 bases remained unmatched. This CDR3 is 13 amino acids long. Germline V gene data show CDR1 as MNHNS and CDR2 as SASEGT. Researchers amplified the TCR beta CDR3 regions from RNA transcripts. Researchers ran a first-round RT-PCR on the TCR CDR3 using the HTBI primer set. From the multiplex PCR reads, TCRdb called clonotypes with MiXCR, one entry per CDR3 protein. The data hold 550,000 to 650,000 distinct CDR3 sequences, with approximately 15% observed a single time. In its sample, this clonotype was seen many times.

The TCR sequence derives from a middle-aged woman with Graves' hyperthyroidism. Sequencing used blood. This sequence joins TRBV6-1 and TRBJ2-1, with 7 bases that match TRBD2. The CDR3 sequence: CASQLAGFNEQFF. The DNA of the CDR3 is TGTGCCAGTCAATTAGCGGGTTTCAATGAGCAGTTCTTC.